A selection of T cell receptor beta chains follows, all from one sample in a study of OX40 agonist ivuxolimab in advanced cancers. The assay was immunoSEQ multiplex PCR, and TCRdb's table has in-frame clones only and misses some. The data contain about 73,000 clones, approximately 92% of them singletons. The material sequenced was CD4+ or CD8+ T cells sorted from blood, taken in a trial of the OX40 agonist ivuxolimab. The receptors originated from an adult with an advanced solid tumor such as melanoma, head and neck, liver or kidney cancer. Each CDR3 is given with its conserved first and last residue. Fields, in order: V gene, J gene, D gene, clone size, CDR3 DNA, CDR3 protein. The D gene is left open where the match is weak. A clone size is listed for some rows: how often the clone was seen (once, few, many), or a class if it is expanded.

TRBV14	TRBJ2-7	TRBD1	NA	TGTGCCAGCAGCCAACCGGGACAGGGCTTCTACGAGCAGTACTTC	CASSQPGQGFYEQYF
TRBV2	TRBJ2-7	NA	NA	TGTGCCAGCAGACAGGAGGCAGGGGCCCCCTACGAGCAGTACTTC	CASRQEAGAPYEQYF
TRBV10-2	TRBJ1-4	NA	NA	TGCGCCAGCGGCAGTTCTAATGAAAAACTGTTTTTT	CASGSSNEKLFF
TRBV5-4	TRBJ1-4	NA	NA	TGTGCCAGCAGCCCGTCGGCGGGGGCAAAACTGTTTTTT	CASSPSAGAKLFF
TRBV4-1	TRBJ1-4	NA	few	TGCGCCAGCAGCCCTTATGAAACTGACATGAATGAAAAACTGTTTTTT	CASSPYETDMNEKLFF
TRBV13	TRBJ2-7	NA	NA	TGTGCCAGCAGCTTAGGCCAGGGGCCCTCCTACGAGCAGTACTTC	CASSLGQGPSYEQYF
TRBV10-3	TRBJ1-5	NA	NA	TGTGCCATCAGTGTAGAAGGGGAATCTCAGCCCCAGCATTTT	CAISVEGESQPQHF
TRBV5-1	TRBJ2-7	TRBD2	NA	TGCGCCAGCAGCATCCAAGCGGGGGCCGATTACGAGCAGTACTTC	CASSIQAGADYEQYF
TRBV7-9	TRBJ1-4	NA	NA	TGTGCCAGCAGCCAAACTATGAAGGATGAAAAACTGTTTTTT	CASSQTMKDEKLFF
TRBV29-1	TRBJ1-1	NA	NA	TGCAGCGTTGCGTACACAAACACTGAAGCTTTCTTT	CSVAYTNTEAFF
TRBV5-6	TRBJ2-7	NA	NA	TGTGCCAGCAGCCTGACAGCCTCCTACGAGCAGTACTTC	CASSLTASYEQYF
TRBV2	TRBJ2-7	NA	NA	TGTGCCAGCAGTGATATGGGGGAGCAGTACTTC	CASSDMGEQYF
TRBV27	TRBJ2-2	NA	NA	TGTGCCAGCAGTTCAGCACCAGGAGGCACCGGGGAGCTGTTTTTT	CASSSAPGGTGELFF
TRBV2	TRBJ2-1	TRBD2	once	TGTGCCAGCAGTCCTAGCGGGGGCTGGGATGAGCAGTTCTTC	CASSPSGGWDEQFF
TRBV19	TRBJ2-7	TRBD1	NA	TGTGCCAGTAGCCCTGGGACAGATTACGAGCAGTACTTC	CASSPGTDYEQYF
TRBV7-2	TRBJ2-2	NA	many	TGTGCCAGCAGCTTAGCAGGGGACCTTGAGGAGCTGTTTTTT	CASSLAGDLEELFF
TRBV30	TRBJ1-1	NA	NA	TGTGCCTGGAGTTCCGGGCAGCTAGAAGCTTTCTTT	CAWSSGQLEAFF
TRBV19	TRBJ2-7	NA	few	TGTGCCGCAGGTGTAGCCGAGCAGTACTTC	CAAGVAEQYF
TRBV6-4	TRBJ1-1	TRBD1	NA	TGTGCCAGCAGTGACAGCCCCAGGGGGGGGAGGAACACTGAAGCTTTCTTT	CASSDSPRGGRNTEAFF
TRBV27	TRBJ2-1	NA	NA	TGTGCCAGCAGTTTAGGAGGGGAATACAATGAGCAGTTCTTC	CASSLGGEYNEQFF
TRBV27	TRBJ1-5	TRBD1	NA	TGTGCCAGCACGCCAAAAGGGGGCCAGCCCCAGCATTTT	CASTPKGGQPQHF
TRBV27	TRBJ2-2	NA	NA	TGTGCCAGCAGGGAGATCGGACTAAACACCGGGGAGCTGTTTTTT	CASREIGLNTGELFF
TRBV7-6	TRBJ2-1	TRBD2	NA	TGTGCCAGCAGCTTATTCTTAGCGGGGGGGGAAATGAATGAGCAGTTCTTC	CASSLFLAGGEMNEQFF
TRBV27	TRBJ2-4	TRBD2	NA	TGTGCCAGCAGCTTAGTGGGGGGGGGCAAAAACATTCAGTACTTC	CASSLVGGGKNIQYF
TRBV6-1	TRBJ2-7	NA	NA	TGTGCCAACCTCTCGAGCGACGAGCAGTACTTC	CANLSSDEQYF
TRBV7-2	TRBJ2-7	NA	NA	TGTGCCAGCAGCTTATTCGGTTTCTCCTACGAGCAGTACTTC	CASSLFGFSYEQYF
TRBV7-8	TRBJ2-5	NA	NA	TGTGCCAGCAGCTTAGCGCTAATAGGTCCACAAGAGACCCAGTACTTC	CASSLALIGPQETQYF
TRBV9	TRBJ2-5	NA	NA	TGTGCCAGCAGCGGTGGGGCGGAGGGAGTCCAAGAGACCCAGTACTTC	CASSGGAEGVQETQYF
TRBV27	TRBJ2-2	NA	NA	TGTGCCAGCAAACAGCTGAACACCGGGGAGCTGTTTTTT	CASKQLNTGELFF
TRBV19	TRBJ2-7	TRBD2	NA	TGTGCCAGTAGTACCAACTGGGGGGGTGAAGAGGAGCAGTACTTC	CASSTNWGGEEEQYF
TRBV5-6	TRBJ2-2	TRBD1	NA	TGTGCCAGCAGCTTGCCATCGACAGGGAAAGGCGGGGAGCTGTTTTTT	CASSLPSTGKGGELFF